This passage covers 28 T cell receptor beta chains from one sample sequenced in a study of CD8 T cells in ankylosing spondylitis. Study results and limitations: Seemingly distinctive of ankylosing spondylitis blood was a TCR beta motif formed by eight highly homologous variants.

These receptors are not linked to any known antigen. One entry per CDR3 protein results from TCRdb running MiXCR on the 5' RACE reads. The table records 200,000 to 250,000 distinct CDR3 sequences, about 18% of them present only once. The sequenced material came from blood, either unsorted or a sorted T cell fraction (not recorded which). The receptors derive from a male donor with ankylosing spondylitis.

The table lists this clonotype with a few counts. The rearrangement joins TRBV7-8 to TRBJ2-1, with 8 bases identical to TRBD2. Germline values: CDR1 SGHVS, CDR2 FQNEAQ. The CDR3 sequence is 15 residues long. Trimming cost V 3 bases and J 7 bases; bases outside gene matches: 8. CDR3 sequence: CASSFRGGLSNEQFF. The CDR3 DNA reads TGTGCCAGCAGCTTCCGGGGGGGGTTGAGTAATGAGCAGTTCTTC.

This clonotype showed up just a few times. V and J are TRBV24-1 and TRBJ2-3, with 7 bases identical to TRBD1. V gave up 4 bases and J gave up 9 bases; unmatched junction bases: 18. The length of the CDR3 is 17 residues. Germline V lookup: CDR1 KGHDR, CDR2 SFDVKD. In nucleotides, the CDR3 is TGTGCCACCAGTGACCCGGGACAGAGCTTGCCCTCGGGGACGCAGTATTTT. As protein: CATSDPGQSLPSGTQYF.

This chain joins TRBV12-3 or TRBV12-4 and TRBJ2-5; D unresolved. The ends were cut back, 0 bases at V and 5 bases at J, with 7 bases in the middle. There are 13 residues in the CDR3. CDR3 nucleotides: TGTGCCAGCAGTTTAGCCGCCCTGGAGACCCAGTACTTC. Its protein is CASSLAALETQYF.

This clonotype has only a few counts. This chain links TRBV4-3 with TRBJ2-1; TRBD2 matches 9 bases. The V segment lost 1 base and the J segment 8 bases; nucleotides outside the gene matches: 9. This CDR3 contains 16 residues. Germline CDR1 reads LGHNA; CDR2 reads YSLEER. CDR3 amino acids: CASSQVFSGRGDEQFF. For the CDR3, the DNA is TGCGCCAGCAGCCAAGTTTTTAGCGGGAGAGGCGATGAGCAGTTCTTC.

The chain uses TRBV7-9 and TRBJ2-7, with D hard to call. Germline CDR1 reads SEHNR; CDR2 reads FQNEAQ (reference sequence). The V and J ends lost 1 base and 3 bases respectively, with 10 bases between them. CDR3 length: 14 residues. CDR3 amino acids: CASSLEGLFYEQYF. As DNA, the CDR3 is TGTGCCAGCAGCTTAGAGGGCCTCTTCTACGAGCAGTACTTC.

V gene TRBV30 combines with J gene TRBJ1-1; D is perhaps TRBD1 (5 bases). V lost 5 bases, J lost 2 bases, and 12 bases lay in between. Germline CDR1 and CDR2: GTSNPN and SVGIG (reference sequence). This CDR3 is built from 13 residues. CDR3: CAWQSGANTEAFF. The CDR3 coding sequence is TGTGCCTGGCAGTCCGGGGCTAACACTGAAGCTTTCTTT.

This clonotype was picked up one time. The chain combines TRBV6-5 with TRBJ2-5, with 8 bases matching TRBD1. Germline values: CDR1 MNHEY, CDR2 SVGAGI. This CDR3 contains 15 residues. V lost 4 bases, J lost 5 bases, and 9 bases stayed unmatched. The CDR3 bases are TGTGCCAGCAGTTCTCAACAGACAGGGGACGAGACCCAGTACTTC. The encoded protein is CASSSQQTGDETQYF.

There are a few counts of this clonotype. The genes are TRBV11-3 and TRBJ2-5, with 7 bases that match TRBD2. Unmatched junction bases numbered 8, after V lost 5 bases and J lost 2 bases. This CDR3 contains 15 residues. The V gene's germline CDR1 is SGHNT and CDR2 YENEEA. The CDR3 loop is CASSHPGGEQETQYF. In DNA form, the CDR3 reads TGTGCCAGCAGCCACCCGGGGGGTGAGCAAGAGACCCAGTACTTC.

The chain is built from TRBV3-1 and TRBJ2-1; maybe TRBD2 (7 bases). V shed 3 bases and J shed 2 bases, with 14 bases lying between them. Germline CDR1 and CDR2: LGHDT and YNNKEL (reference sequence). The CDR3 covers 16 residues. The CDR3 DNA reads as TGTGCCAGCAGCCAGACCGGGGGGCTAACCTACAATGAGCAGTTCTTC. Amino acids: CASSQTGGLTYNEQFF.

This sequence joins TRBV11-2 and TRBJ2-5, with 10 bases matching TRBD2. Losses at the gene ends were 1 base for V and 5 bases for J; bases not matched to a gene: 16. Germline values: CDR1 SGHAT, CDR2 FQNNGV. The CDR3 covers 19 residues. CDR3 coding DNA: TGTGCCAGCAGCTTAGTCCCACCGGGACTAGCGCTACCAAAGGAGACCCAGTACTTC. Translation: CASSLVPPGLALPKETQYF.

Only a few counts were recorded for this clonotype. This sequence joins TRBV4-2 and TRBJ2-3; 11 bases map to TRBD2. CDR1 is LGHNA, CDR2 YNFKEQ, per germline. The CDR3 is 16 residues long. The V gene end was trimmed by 4 bases and the J gene end by 2 bases; junction bases not matched to a gene: 5. CDR3 sequence: CASSLGTSGYTDTQYF. The CDR3 nucleotides read TGTGCCAGCAGCCTAGGGACTAGCGGATACACAGATACGCAGTATTTT.

This clonotype was picked up many times. The chain couples TRBV12-3 or TRBV12-4 to TRBJ2-1, with D tentatively TRBD2 (6 bases). The CDR3 length is 12 residues. Deletions cut 5 bases from V and 8 bases from J, with 10 bases between. The CDR3 bases are TGTGCCAGCAGTCCCCGACTAGATGAGCAGTTCTTC. Translation gives CASSPRLDEQFF.

J is TRBJ2-7 and V is TRBV29-1, with TRBD1 matching 8 bases. The CDR3 loop spans 13 amino acids. Germline CDR1 reads SQVTM; CDR2 reads ANQGSEA. V shed 3 bases and J 3 bases; nucleotides not matched to a gene: 4. DNA of the CDR3: TGCAGCGTTGATAACGGACAGGGCTACGAGCAGTACTTC. This codes for CSVDNGQGYEQYF.

CDR3 DNA sequence: TGTGCCAGCACCCCAGGAGGGGGGGCGAACTACGAGCAGTACTTC. This translates into CASTPGGGANYEQYF. The genes are TRBV9 and TRBJ2-7; tentatively, D is TRBD2 (7 bases). The germline V gene encodes CDR1 SGDLS and CDR2 YYNGEE. This CDR3 is 15 amino acids long. Trimming took 6 bases from V and 3 from J, leaving 19 bases between them.

This clonotype appeared a few times. This rearrangement joins TRBV20-1 to TRBJ2-1; D not certain. CDR1 and CDR2 (germline): DFQATT, SNEGSKA (reference sequence). Between the trimmed V and J ends, which lost 0 bases and 0 bases, there was a span of 12 bases. The CDR3 consists of 16 residues. The DNA for the CDR3 is TGCAGTGCTAGAGATTTCCGGACGAGCTCCTACAATGAGCAGTTCTTC. Residues: CSARDFRTSSYNEQFF.

The chain is built from TRBV12-3 or TRBV12-4 and TRBJ1-5; 7 nucleotides agree with TRBD1. This CDR3 comprises 15 residues. V was clipped by 6 bases and J by 0 bases; unmatched bases: 5. CDR3 in amino acids: CASSITGVSNQPQHF. The CDR3 region has the DNA TGTGCCAGCAGCATTACAGGGGTTAGCAATCAGCCCCAGCATTTT.

This clonotype was seen a few times. This sequence joins TRBV27 and TRBJ1-2, with a weak D call TRBD1 (5 bases). Trimming shortened V by 4 bases and J by 3 bases, and 12 bases separated the two germline ends. The germline V gene has CDR1 MNHEY and CDR2 SMNVEV (reference sequence). The CDR3 consists of 14 residues. CDR3 amino acids: CASSSLDSYYGYTF. Written as DNA, the CDR3 is TGTGCCAGCAGTTCCCTTGACAGCTACTATGGCTACACCTTC.

The J gene is TRBJ2-5, the V gene TRBV24-1; D may be TRBD1 (5 bases). Germline-derived CDR1 and CDR2 are KGHDR and SFDVKD. V was pared by 1 base and J by 3 bases, with 20 bases between. The CDR3 sequence is 18 residues long. The CDR3 nucleotides read TGTGCCACCAGTGATTTTGTTTCGACAGAAACCTTCGAAGAGACCCAGTACTTC. Protein sequence: CATSDFVSTETFEETQYF.

The chain recombines TRBV28 with TRBJ2-1, with TRBD1 matching over 8 bases. The CDR3 is 15 amino acids. Germline lookup yields CDR1 MDHEN and CDR2 SYDVKM. With 4 bases clipped from V and 6 bases from J, the junction kept 8 bases outside the gene matches. The CDR3 DNA reads as TGTGCCAGCAGTTCAAAAGGACAGGGCAGCAATGAGCAGTTCTTC. This codes for CASSSKGQGSNEQFF.

V is TRBV29-1 and J is TRBJ2-7, with TRBD2 matching over 10 bases. The V gene's germline CDR1 is SQVTM and CDR2 ANQGSEA. V lost 0 bases and J lost 2; bases outside the gene matches: 10. This CDR3 contains 17 residues. The CDR3 bases are TGCAGCGTTGAAGAGTCTAGGGCTAGCGGGAGTGCCTACGAGCAGTACTTC. Residues: CSVEESRASGSAYEQYF.

This clonotype was counted a few times. The J gene is TRBJ1-4, the V gene TRBV12-3 or TRBV12-4; a weak D match, TRBD1 (6 bases). This CDR3 has 14 residues. The V end was cut by 6 bases, the J end by 4 bases, with 12 bases between. This chain's CDR3 is CASRKTGYNEKLFF. The CDR3 bases are TGTGCCAGCAGGAAGACAGGTTATAATGAAAAACTGTTTTTT.

The chain is built from TRBV7-2 and TRBJ1-1, with 9 positions matching TRBD1. Per germline, CDR1 SGHTA and CDR2 FQGNSA. The CDR3 extends over 15 amino acids. The ends lost 2 bases at V and 5 bases at J; junction bases unmatched: 6. DNA of the CDR3: TGTGCCAGCAGCTTAAGCCGGGACAGGGTAACTGAAGCTTTCTTT. Its protein product is CASSLSRDRVTEAFF.

This clonotype has just a few counts. In DNA, the CDR3 is TGTGCCAGTAGTATAGGGACAGGCGCCTACGAGCAGTACTTC. This gives the protein CASSIGTGAYEQYF. The chain employs TRBV19 and TRBJ2-7; 7 positions agree with TRBD1. Looked up from germline, CDR1 is LNHDA and CDR2 is SQIVND (reference sequence). V was clipped by 1 base and J by 2 bases; unmatched bases: 2. The CDR3 has 14 residues.

This clonotype was seen only a few times. The V gene is TRBV5-1, the J gene TRBJ1-2, with a weak D call TRBD1 (5 bases). This CDR3 has 15 amino acids. CDR1 and CDR2 from the germline V gene are SGHRS and YFSETQ. Trimming left V 1 base short and J 8 bases short, with 18 bases between. As DNA, the CDR3 is TGCGCCAGCAGCTTGCTACGGGGCACAGACACGGGCTACACCTTC. Protein: CASSLLRGTDTGYTF.

J is TRBJ2-1 and V is TRBV29-1; TRBD2 agrees at 12 bases. Germline loops: CDR1 SQVTM, CDR2 ANQGSEA. CDR3 length equals 18 residues. V lost 7 bases, J lost 0 bases, and 13 bases stayed unmatched. The CDR3 loop reads CSAEASGGETSSYNEQFF. The CDR3 bases are TGCAGCGCCGAGGCTAGCGGGGGGGAAACCAGCTCCTACAATGAGCAGTTCTTC.

The chain links TRBV5-5 to TRBJ1-5, with TRBD1 matching over 7 bases. The V gene's germline CDR1 is SGHKS and CDR2 YYEKEE (reference sequence). V was clipped by 4 bases and J by 5 bases; unmatched bases: 6. This CDR3 is built from 14 residues. CDR3 in amino acids: CASSGGGADQPQHF. CDR3 coding DNA: TGTGCCAGCAGCGGAGGGGGCGCGGATCAGCCCCAGCATTTT. Drawing the rest from reference TRBV5-5 and TRBJ1-5, the complete variable domain is DAGVTQSPTHLIKTRGQQVTLRCSPISGHKSVSWYQQVLGQGPQFIFQYYEKEERGRGNFPDRFSARQFPNYSSELNVNALLLGDSALYLCASSGGGADQPQHFGDGTRLSIL.

This sequence joins TRBV12-3 or TRBV12-4 and TRBJ2-7; D is undetermined. This CDR3 spans 12 amino acids. Trimming pared 5 bases from V and 2 bases from J, leaving 7 bases between. CDR3 DNA sequence: TGTGCCAGCAGTAGGGCAACCTACGAGCAGTACTTC. It is translated as CASSRATYEQYF.

This clonotype was seen more than once but under ten times. The rearrangement links TRBV7-6 to TRBJ2-7; TRBD2 is a possible D gene (5 bases). The germline V gene has CDR1 SGHVS and CDR2 FNYEAQ. Trimming stripped 5 bases from V and 1 base from J, with 12 bases between. CDR3 length: 14 amino acids. The CDR3 here is CASSHGLRSYEQYF. As DNA, the CDR3 is TGTGCCAGCAGCCATGGACTGAGATCCTACGAGCAGTACTTC.